The entry below gives a single TCR beta chain sequence along with its context. Its target antigen remains unknown. Base qualities were left out, and no much larger clone turns up one base away. This specimen comes from a study of control samples from healthy donors and cancer patients (dated by TCRdb to about 2020). V and J lose 10 bases and 6 bases, and a span of 6 bases separates them. There are 10 amino acids in the CDR3, from cysteine to phenylalanine inclusive. Just the 30-base CDR3 DNA is kept, in frame starting at base 1. CDR1 and CDR2 (SNHLY, FYNNEI) derive from the germline V gene. Receptor amplification or capture employed the immunoSEQ multiplex PCR assay. Imported from immuneACCESS, the table was reduced by TCRdb to in-frame sequences with V and J called. These copies leave out some clones; in studies compared against another copy, an unresolved V gene accounts for under half, and the cause of the remainder is not known. The sample table shows about 100,000 clones, and approximately 84% are seen once. About a sixth of the sample is taken by the ten largest.

Sample: blood. The sequence came from a woman between 45 and 65 years old in good health. Recombination connected TRBV2 to TRBJ2-2; the D gene lacks a confident call. The DNA is TGTGCCACTTCCCCCGGGGAGCTGTTTTTT. Translated, this gives CATSPGELFF.